Listed below are T cell receptor beta chains from one sample, sequenced in a study of control samples from healthy donors and cancer patients. TCRdb's copy holds only in-frame clones and misses some; the assay was immunoSEQ multiplex PCR. The sample yields about 120,000 clones, more than 85% seen once. The sample taken for sequencing was blood. These receptors originate from a man between 25 and 39 years old in good health. The conserved cysteine and the conserved F or W are not part of the CDR3 here. Fields, in order: clone size, V gene, CDR3 protein. Some rows mark clone size as missing; the rest say once, few, many or name a class of expanded clone.

abundance: -; v_gene: TRBV6-1; CDR3aa: ASSGQGWGAKNIQY
abundance: -; v_gene: TRBV20-1; CDR3aa: SARVGQPQH
abundance: -; v_gene: TRBV5-6; CDR3aa: ASSLEFRENSPLH
abundance: few; v_gene: TRBV18; CDR3aa: ASSPNGYSPLH
abundance: -; v_gene: TRBV28; CDR3aa: ASSLGTGGAYEQY
abundance: -; v_gene: TRBV6-5; CDR3aa: ASSYSTGSGANVLT
abundance: -; v_gene: TRBV4-2; CDR3aa: ASSQGSGGSTQY
abundance: -; v_gene: TRBV2; CDR3aa: ASSVTQGDGTGELF
abundance: -; v_gene: TRBV7-8; CDR3aa: ASSPSRNYGYT
abundance: -; v_gene: TRBV7-9; CDR3aa: ASSRAGGVGETQY
abundance: -; v_gene: TRBV18; CDR3aa: ASSPRQGASPLH
abundance: once; v_gene: TRBV18; CDR3aa: ASSQDTNDLGYT
abundance: few; v_gene: TRBV10-3; CDR3aa: ATTGEGKEKLF
abundance: -; v_gene: TRBV19; CDR3aa: ASTGVAAGANVLT
abundance: -; v_gene: TRBV6-1; CDR3aa: ASSEQGADTQY
abundance: -; v_gene: TRBV11-1; CDR3aa: ASSLTGSDEQY
abundance: -; v_gene: TRBV27; CDR3aa: ASSLNTANSPLH
abundance: many; v_gene: TRBV12-5; CDR3aa: ASGYYSDREGQPQH
abundance: -; v_gene: TRBV6-4; CDR3aa: ASSPEWRGGYEQY
abundance: -; v_gene: TRBV9; CDR3aa: ASSPSGTGNYGYT
abundance: few; v_gene: TRBV27; CDR3aa: ASSPGVPDTQY
abundance: -; v_gene: TRBV12-2; CDR3aa: ASRIEPPREQF
abundance: -; v_gene: TRBV6-1; CDR3aa: ASSEDRGTTYNSPLH
abundance: -; v_gene: TRBV6-1; CDR3aa: ASSGKVVPGANVLT
abundance: -; v_gene: TRBV6-1; CDR3aa: ASSYSEGDEQF
abundance: -; v_gene: TRBV14; CDR3aa: ASSQVQAGRLMGAF
abundance: -; v_gene: TRBV6-5; CDR3aa: ASTVAPWSYGYT
abundance: -; v_gene: TRBV7-8; CDR3aa: ASSLVWQEGNQPQH
abundance: -; v_gene: TRBV18; CDR3aa: ASSPEREMNTEAF
abundance: -; v_gene: TRBV5-6; CDR3aa: ASSWRTGFQETQY
abundance: few; v_gene: TRBV19; CDR3aa: ASSIRPPNHNQPQH
abundance: once; v_gene: TRBV5-4; CDR3aa: ASSSPFGGGNEQY
abundance: -; v_gene: TRBV11-2; CDR3aa: ASSPRAGLSFDGADTQY
abundance: -; v_gene: TRBV25-1; CDR3aa: ASSELGTYEQY
abundance: -; v_gene: TRBV4-2; CDR3aa: ASSQGDGTTNQPQH
abundance: -; v_gene: TRBV5-1; CDR3aa: ASSLGAMNTEAF
abundance: once; v_gene: TRBV5-5; CDR3aa: ASSWDRAREKLF
abundance: -; v_gene: TRBV14; CDR3aa: ASSQDWGRQGGLFSNTEAF
abundance: -; v_gene: TRBV5-1; CDR3aa: ASSLSGLNTEAF
abundance: few; v_gene: TRBV10-1; CDR3aa: ASKSGPYEQY
abundance: -; v_gene: TRBV11-2; CDR3aa: ASSLGQGNSPLH
abundance: -; v_gene: TRBV10-2; CDR3aa: ASSVSGIIVRSGELF
abundance: -; v_gene: TRBV6-4; CDR3aa: ASSEEGGQPQH
abundance: -; v_gene: TRBV6-1; CDR3aa: ASSDGSRRDPKETQY
abundance: -; v_gene: TRBV7-9; CDR3aa: ASSPPTSGESTDTQY
abundance: -; v_gene: TRBV6-1; CDR3aa: ASSEYGPGQQPQH
abundance: -; v_gene: TRBV4-2; CDR3aa: ASSPREASTSGANVLT
abundance: -; v_gene: TRBV19; CDR3aa: ASRRQGIGNYGYT
abundance: -; v_gene: TRBV6-1; CDR3aa: ASSEQANQPQH
abundance: -; v_gene: TRBV7-3; CDR3aa: ASSLGATQY
abundance: -; v_gene: TRBV30; CDR3aa: AWSGVGGEFTDTQY
abundance: -; v_gene: TRBV9; CDR3aa: ASSVGGLDEQF
abundance: -; v_gene: TRBV18; CDR3aa: ASSLKGQGGLGIAGANVLT
abundance: -; v_gene: TRBV7-9; CDR3aa: ASSSLGDRGWEDTEAF
abundance: -; v_gene: TRBV27; CDR3aa: ASSLLGYQETQY